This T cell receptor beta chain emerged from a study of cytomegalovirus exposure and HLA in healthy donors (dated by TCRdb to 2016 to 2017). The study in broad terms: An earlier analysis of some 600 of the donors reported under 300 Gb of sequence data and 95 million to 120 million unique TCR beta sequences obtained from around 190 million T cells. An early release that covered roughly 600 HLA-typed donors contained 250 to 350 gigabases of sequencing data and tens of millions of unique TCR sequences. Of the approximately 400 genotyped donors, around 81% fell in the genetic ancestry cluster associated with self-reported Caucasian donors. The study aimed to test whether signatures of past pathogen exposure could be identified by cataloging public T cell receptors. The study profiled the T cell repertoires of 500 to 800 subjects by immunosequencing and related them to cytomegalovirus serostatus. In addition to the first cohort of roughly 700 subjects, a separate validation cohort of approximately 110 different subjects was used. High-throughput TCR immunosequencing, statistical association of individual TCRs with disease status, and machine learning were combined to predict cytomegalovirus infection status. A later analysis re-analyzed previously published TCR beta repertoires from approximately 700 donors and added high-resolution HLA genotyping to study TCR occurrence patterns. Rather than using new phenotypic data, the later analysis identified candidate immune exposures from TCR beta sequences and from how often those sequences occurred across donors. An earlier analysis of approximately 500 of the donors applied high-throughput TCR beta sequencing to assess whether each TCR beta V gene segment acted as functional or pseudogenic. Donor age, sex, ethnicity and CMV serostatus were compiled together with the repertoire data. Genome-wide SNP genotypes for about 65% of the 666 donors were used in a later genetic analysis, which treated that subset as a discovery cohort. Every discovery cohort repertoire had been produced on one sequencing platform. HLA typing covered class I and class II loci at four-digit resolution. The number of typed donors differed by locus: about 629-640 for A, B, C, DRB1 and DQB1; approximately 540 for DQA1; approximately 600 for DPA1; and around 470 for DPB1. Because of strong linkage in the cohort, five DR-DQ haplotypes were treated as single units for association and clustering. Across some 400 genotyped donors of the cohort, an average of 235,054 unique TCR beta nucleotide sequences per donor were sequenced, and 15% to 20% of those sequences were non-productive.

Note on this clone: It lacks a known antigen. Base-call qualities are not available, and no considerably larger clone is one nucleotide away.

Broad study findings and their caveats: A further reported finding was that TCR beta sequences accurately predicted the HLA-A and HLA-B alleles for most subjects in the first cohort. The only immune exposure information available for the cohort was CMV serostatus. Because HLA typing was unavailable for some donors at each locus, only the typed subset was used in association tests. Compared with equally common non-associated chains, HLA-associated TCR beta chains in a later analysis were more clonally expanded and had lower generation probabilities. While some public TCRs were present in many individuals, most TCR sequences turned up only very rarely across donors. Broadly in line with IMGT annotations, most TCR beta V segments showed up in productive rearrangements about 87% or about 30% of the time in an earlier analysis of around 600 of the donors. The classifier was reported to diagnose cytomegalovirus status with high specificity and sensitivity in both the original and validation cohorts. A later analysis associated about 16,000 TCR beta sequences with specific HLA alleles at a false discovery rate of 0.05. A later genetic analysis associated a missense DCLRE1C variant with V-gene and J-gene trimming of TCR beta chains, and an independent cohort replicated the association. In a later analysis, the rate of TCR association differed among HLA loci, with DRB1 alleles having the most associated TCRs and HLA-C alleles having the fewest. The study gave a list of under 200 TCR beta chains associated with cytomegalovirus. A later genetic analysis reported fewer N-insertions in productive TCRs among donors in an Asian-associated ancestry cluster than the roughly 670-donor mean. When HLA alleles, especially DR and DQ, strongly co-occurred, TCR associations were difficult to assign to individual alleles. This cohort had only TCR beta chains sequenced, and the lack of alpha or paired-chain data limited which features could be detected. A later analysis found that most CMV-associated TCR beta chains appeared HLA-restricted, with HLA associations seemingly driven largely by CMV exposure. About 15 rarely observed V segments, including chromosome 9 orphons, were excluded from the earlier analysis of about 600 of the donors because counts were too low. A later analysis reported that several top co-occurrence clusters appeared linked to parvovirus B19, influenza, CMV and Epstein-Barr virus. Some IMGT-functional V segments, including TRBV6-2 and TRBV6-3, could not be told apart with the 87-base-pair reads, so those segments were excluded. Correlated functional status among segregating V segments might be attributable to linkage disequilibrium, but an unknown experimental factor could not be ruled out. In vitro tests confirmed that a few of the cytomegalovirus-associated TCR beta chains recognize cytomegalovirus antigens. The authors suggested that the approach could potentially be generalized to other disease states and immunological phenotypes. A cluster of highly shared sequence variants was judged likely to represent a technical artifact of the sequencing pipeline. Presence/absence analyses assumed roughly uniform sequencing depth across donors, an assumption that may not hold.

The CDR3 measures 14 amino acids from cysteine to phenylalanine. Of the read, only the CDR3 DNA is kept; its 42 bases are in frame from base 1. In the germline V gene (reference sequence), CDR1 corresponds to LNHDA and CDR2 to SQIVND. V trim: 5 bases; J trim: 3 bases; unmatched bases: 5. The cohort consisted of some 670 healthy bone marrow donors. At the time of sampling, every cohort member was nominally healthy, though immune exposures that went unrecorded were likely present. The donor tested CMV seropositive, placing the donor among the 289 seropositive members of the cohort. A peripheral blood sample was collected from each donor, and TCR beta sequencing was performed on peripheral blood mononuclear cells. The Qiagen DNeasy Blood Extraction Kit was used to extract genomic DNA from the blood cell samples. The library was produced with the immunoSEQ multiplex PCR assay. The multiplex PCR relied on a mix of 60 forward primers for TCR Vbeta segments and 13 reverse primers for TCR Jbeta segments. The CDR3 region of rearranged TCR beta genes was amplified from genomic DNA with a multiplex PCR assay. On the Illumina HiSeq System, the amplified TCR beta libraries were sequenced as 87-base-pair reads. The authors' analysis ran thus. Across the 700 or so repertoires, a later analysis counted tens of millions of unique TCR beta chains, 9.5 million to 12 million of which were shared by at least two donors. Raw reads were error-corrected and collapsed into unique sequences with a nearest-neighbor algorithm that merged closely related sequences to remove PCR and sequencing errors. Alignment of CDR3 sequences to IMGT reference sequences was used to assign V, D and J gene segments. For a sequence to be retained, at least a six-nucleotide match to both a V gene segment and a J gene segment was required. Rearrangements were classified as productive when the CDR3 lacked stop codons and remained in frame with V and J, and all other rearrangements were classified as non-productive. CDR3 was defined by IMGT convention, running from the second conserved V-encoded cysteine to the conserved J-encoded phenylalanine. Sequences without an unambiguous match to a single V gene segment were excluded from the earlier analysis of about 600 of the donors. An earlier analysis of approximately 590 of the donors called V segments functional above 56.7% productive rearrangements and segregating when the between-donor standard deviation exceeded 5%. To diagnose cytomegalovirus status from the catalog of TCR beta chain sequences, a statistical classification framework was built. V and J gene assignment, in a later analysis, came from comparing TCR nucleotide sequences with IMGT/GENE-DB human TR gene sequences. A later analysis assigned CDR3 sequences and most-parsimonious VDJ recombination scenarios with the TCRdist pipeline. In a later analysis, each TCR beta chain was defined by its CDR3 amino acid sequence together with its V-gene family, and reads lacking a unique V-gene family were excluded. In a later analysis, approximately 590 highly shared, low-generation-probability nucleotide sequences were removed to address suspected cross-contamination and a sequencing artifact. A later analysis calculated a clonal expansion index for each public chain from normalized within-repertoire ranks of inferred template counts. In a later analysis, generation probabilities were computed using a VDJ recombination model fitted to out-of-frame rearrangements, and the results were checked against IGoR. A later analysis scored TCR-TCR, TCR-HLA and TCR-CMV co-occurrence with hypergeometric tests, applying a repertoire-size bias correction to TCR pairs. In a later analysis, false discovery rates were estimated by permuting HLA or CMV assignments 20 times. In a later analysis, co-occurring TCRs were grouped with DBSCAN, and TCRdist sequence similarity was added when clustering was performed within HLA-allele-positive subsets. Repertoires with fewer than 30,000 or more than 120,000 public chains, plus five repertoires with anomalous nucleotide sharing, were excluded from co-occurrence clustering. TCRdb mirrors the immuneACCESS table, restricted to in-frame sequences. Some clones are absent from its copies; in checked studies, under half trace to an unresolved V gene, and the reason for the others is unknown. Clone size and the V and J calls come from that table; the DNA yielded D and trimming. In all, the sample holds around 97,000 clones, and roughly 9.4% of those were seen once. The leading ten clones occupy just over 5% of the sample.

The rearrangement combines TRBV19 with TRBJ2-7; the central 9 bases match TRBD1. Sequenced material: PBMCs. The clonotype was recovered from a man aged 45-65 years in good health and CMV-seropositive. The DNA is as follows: TGTGCCAGTAGTCGCGGACAGGGGCGCTACGAGCAGTACTTC. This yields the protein CASSRGQGRYEQYF.